The entry that follows covers one T cell receptor (beta chain) sequence. These data come from a study of blood T cell repertoires in COVID-19. Study details: The United States, Italy and Spain provided the acute and convalescent COVID-19 samples. Sources were T cells, B-cell-depleted T cells, or PBMCs; the material itself was cDNA or gDNA.

The CDR3 totals 15 residues. In the authors' workflow: For nucleated cells, counts were estimated from reference gene primer amplification. TCRdb's table, derived via immunoSEQ multiplex PCR, lists solely in-frame clones and lacks some. Clone size and V and J calls were adopted from that table, with D and trimming inferred from the DNA. Of 50,000 to 80,000 clones in the sample, approximately 86% were seen once. The source is a man aged 45-65 years with active COVID-19. The chain is built from TRBV21-1 and TRBJ1-1; the table's D call of TRBD1 was not tested on the DNA. TRBV21-1 is a recognized pseudogene. The sequencing sample was made of peripheral blood. CDR3 amino acids: CASSKVPGLNTEAFF. For the CDR3, the DNA is TGTGCCAGCAGCAAAGTACCAGGGCTAAACACTGAAGCTTTCTTT.